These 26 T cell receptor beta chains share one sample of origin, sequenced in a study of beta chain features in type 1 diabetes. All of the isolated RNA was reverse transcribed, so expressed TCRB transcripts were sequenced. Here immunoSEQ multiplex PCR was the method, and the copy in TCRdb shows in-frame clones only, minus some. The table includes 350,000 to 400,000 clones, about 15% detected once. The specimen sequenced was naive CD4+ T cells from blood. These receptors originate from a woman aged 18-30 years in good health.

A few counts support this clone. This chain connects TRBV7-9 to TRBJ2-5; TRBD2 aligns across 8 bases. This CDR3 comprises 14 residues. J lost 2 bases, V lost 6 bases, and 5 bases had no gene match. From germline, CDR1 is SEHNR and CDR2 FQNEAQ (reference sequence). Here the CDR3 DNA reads TGTGCCAGCAGACATTCGGGGGGGCAAGAGACCCAGTACTTC. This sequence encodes CASRHSGGQETQYF.

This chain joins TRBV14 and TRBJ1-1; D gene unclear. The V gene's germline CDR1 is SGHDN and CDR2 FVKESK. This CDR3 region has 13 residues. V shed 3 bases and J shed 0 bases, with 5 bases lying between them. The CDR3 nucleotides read TGTGCCAGCAGCCAGACAATGAACACTGAAGCTTTCTTT. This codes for CASSQTMNTEAFF. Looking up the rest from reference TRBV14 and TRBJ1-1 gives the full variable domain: EAGVTQFPSHSVIEKGQTVTLRCDPISGHDNLYWYRRVMGKEIKFLLHFVKESKQDESGMPNNRFLAERTGGTYSTLKVQPAELEDSGVYFCASSQTMNTEAFFGQGTRLTVV.

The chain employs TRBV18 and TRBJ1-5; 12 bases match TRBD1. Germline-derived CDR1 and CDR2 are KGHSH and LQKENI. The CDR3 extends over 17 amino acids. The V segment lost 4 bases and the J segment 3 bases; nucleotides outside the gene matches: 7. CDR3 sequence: CASSRRDRGPSNQPQHF. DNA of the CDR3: TGTGCCAGCTCACGCCGGGACAGGGGGCCATCCAATCAGCCCCAGCATTTT.

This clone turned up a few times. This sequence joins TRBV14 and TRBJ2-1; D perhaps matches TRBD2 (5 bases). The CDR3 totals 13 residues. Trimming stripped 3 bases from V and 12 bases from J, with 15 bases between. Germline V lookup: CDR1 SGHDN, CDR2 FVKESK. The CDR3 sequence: CASSQGVLGGQFF. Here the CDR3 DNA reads TGTGCCAGCAGCCAGGGAGTTCTAGGCGGGCAGTTCTTC.

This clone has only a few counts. Here the CDR3 reads CAWLSRGPGAYNEQFF. The DNA of the CDR3 is TGTGCCTGGTTAAGTAGGGGACCGGGGGCCTACAATGAGCAGTTCTTC. The chain employs TRBV30 and TRBJ2-1; tentatively, D is TRBD2 (6 bases). The V end was cut by 5 bases, the J end by 2 bases, with 19 bases between. The CDR3 runs to 16 residues. Germline V lookup: CDR1 GTSNPN, CDR2 SVGIG (reference sequence).

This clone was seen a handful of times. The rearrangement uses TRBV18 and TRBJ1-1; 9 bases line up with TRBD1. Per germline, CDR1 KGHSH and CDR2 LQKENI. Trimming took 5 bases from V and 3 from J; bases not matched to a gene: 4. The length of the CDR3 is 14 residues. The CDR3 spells CASSNRDRDTEAFF. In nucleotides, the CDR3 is TGTGCCAGCTCAAACCGGGACAGGGACACTGAAGCTTTCTTT.

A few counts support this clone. Here the CDR3 DNA reads TGCGCCAGCAGTGAGAACATGGGACAGGGCCAAGAGACCCAGTACTTC. Translated, it gives CASSENMGQGQETQYF. The chain has TRBV10-1 and TRBJ2-5; 9 bases align to TRBD1. The CDR3 is 16 amino acids. V lost 2 bases, J lost 1 base, and 5 bases stayed unmatched. Germline values: CDR1 WNHNN, CDR2 SYGVQD (reference sequence).

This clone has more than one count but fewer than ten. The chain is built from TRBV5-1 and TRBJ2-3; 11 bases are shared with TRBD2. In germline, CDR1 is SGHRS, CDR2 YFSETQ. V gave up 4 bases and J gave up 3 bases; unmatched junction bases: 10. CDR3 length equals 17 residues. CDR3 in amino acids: CASSRTLAGGGTDTQYF. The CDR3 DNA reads TGCGCCAGCAGCCGGACCCTAGCGGGAGGAGGGACAGATACGCAGTATTTT. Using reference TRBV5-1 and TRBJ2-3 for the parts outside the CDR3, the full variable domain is KAGVTQTPRYLIKTRGQQVTLSCSPISGHRSVSWYQQTPGQGLQFLFEYFSETQRNKGNFPGRFSGRQFSNSRSEMNVSTLELGDSALYLCASSRTLAGGGTDTQYFGPGTRLTVL.

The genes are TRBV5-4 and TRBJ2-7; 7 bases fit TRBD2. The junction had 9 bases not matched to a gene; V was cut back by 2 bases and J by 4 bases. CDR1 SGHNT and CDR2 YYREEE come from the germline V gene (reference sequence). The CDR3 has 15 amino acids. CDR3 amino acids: CASSLSGADTYEQYF. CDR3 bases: TGTGCCAGCAGCTTAAGCGGGGCGGATACTTACGAGCAGTACTTC.

DNA of the CDR3: TGCGCCAGCAGCCAAGACATTAGCCTATTCCGGACCCAGTACTTC. It translates to CASSQDISLFRTQYF. The V and J genes are TRBV4-1 and TRBJ2-5; D gene uncertain. CDR1 is MGHRA and CDR2 is YSYEKL in the germline V gene. The CDR3 spans 15 residues. V lost 0 bases and J 7 bases, leaving 15 bases between the germline ends.

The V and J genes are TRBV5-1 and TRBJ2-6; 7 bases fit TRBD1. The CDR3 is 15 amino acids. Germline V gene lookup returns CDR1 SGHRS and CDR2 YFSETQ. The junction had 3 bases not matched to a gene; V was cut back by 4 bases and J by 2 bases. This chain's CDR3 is CASSLDRAGANVLTF. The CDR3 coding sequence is TGCGCCAGCAGCCTAGACAGGGCTGGGGCCAACGTCCTGACTTTC.

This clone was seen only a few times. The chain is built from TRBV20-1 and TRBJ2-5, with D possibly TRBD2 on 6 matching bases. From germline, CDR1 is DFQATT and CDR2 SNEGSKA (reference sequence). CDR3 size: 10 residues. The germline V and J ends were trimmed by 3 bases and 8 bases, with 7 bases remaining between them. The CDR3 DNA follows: TGCAGTGCTAGCGGGAGTACCCAGTACTTC. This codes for CSASGSTQYF.

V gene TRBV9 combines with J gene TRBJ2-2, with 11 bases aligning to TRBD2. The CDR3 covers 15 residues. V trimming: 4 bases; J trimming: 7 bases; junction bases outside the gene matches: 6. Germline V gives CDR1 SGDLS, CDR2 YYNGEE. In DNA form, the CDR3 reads TGTGCCAGCAGCACCCGACTAGCGGGATTCGGGGAGCTGTTTTTT. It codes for CASSTRLAGFGELFF.

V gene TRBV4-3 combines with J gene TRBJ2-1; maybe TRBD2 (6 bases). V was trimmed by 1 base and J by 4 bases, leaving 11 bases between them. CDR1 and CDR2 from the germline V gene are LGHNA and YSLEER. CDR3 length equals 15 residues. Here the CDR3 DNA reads TGCGCCAGCAGCCAAGGGGTGGGGACTTACAATGAGCAGTTCTTC. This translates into CASSQGVGTYNEQFF.

The CDR3 region is CATSRLGLAINTGELFF. CDR3 bases: TGTGCCACCAGCAGATTGGGACTAGCGATTAACACCGGGGAGCTGTTTTTT. The gene calls are TRBV15 and TRBJ2-2; 10 bases are shared with TRBD2. Trimming removed 2 bases from V and 2 bases from J; junction bases left unmatched: 5. CDR1 and CDR2 (germline): LNHNV, YYDKDF (reference sequence). This CDR3 contains 17 residues.

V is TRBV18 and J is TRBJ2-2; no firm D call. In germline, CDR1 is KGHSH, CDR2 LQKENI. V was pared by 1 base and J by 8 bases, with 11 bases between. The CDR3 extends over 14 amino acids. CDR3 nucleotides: TGTGCCAGCTCACCACTAGAGTTCTCTGGGGAGCTGTTTTTT. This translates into CASSPLEFSGELFF.

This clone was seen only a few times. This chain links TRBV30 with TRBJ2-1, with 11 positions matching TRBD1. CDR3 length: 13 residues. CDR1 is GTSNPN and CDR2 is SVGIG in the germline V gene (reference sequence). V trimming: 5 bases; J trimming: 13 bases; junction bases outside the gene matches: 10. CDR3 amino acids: CAWWTGGYSLQFF. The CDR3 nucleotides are TGTGCCTGGTGGACAGGGGGCTATAGTCTCCAGTTCTTC.

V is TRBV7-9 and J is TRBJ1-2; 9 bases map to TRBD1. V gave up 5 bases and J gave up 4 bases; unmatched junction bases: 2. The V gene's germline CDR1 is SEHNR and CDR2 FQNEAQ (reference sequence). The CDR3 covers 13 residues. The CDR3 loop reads CASSPQGAYGYTF. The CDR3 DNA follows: TGTGCCAGCAGCCCACAGGGGGCCTATGGCTACACCTTC. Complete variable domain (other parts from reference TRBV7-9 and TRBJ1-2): DTGVSQNPRHKITKRGQNVTFRCDPISEHNRLYWYRQTLGQGPEFLTYFQNEAQLEKSRLLSDRFSAERPKGSFSTLEIQRTEQGDSAMYLCASSPQGAYGYTFGSGTRLTVV.

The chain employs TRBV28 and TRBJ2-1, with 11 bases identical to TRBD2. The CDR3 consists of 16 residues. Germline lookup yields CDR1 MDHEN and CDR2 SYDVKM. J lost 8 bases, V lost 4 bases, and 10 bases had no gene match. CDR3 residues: CASSSDSGRVSDEQFF. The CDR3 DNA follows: TGTGCCAGCAGTTCGGATAGCGGGAGGGTAAGCGATGAGCAGTTCTTC.

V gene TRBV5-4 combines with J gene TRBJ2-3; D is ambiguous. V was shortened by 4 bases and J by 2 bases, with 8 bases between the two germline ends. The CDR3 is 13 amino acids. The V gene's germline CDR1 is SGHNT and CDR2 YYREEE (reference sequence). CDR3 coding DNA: TGTGCCAGCAGCCCCGACACCACAGATACGCAGTATTTT. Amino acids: CASSPDTTDTQYF.

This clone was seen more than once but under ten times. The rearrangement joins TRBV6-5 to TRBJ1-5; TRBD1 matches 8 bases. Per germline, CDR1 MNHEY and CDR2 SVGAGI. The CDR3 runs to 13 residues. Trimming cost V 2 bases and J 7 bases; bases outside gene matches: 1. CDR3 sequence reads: CASSYGQGQPQHF. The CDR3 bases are TGTGCCAGCAGTTACGGACAGGGACAGCCCCAGCATTTT.

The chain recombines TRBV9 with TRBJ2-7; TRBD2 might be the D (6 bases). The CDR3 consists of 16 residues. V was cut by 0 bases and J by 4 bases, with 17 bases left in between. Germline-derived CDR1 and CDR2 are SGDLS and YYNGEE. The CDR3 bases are TGTGCCAGCAGCGTAGCCCCGGCGGGAAGCTGGTACGAGCAGTACTTC. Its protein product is CASSVAPAGSWYEQYF.

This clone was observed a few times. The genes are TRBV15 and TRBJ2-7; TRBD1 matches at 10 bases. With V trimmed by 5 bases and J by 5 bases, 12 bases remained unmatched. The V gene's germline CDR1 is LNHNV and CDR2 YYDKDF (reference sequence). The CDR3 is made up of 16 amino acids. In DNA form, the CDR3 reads TGTGCCACCAGCGGAGTCCGGGACAGGGGATTCCACGAGCAGTACTTC. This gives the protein CATSGVRDRGFHEQYF.

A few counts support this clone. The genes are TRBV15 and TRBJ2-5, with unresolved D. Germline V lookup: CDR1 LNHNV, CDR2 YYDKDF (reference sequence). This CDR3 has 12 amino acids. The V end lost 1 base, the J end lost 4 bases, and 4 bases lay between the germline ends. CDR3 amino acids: CATSRGAETQYF. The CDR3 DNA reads TGTGCCACCAGCAGAGGCGCAGAGACCCAGTACTTC.

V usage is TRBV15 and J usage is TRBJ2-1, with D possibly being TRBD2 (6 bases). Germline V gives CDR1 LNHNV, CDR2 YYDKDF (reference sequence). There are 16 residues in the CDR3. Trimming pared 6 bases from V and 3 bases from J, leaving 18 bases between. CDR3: CATRVGGSGDYNEQFF. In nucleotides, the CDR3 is TGTGCCACCAGGGTTGGGGGGAGTGGGGACTACAATGAGCAGTTCTTC.

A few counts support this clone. CDR3 protein: CASSLDSAGGGADTQYF. The CDR3 nucleotides are TGCGCCAGCAGCTTGGATTCAGCGGGAGGGGGCGCAGATACGCAGTATTTT. The chain couples TRBV5-1 to TRBJ2-3; TRBD2 agrees at 10 bases. CDR3 length equals 17 residues. The germline V gene encodes CDR1 SGHRS and CDR2 YFSETQ. Trimming removed 0 bases from V and 4 bases from J; junction bases left unmatched: 8.